Listed below are T cell receptor beta chains from one sample, sequenced in a study of OX40 agonist ivuxolimab in advanced cancers. The repertoire was sequenced with immunoSEQ multiplex PCR; TCRdb's copy has only in-frame clones and lacks some. The sample includes 25,000 to 30,000 clones, 84% seen only once; the top ten take 15% to 20%. This specimen consisted of CD4+ or CD8+ T cells sorted from blood, obtained in a trial of the OX40 agonist ivuxolimab. The receptors stem from an adult with an advanced solid tumor such as melanoma, head and neck, liver or kidney cancer. The conserved cysteine and the conserved F or W are not part of the CDR3 here.

TRBV6-5 ASSYSSFREPQH
TRBV4-3 ASSQDPEGSYNEQF
TRBV5-1 ASSLGSGSGAF
TRBV4-2 ASSQEGQNSYEQY
TRBV2 ASSGSGGRETQY
TRBV4-1 ASSQVGGGAYEQY
TRBV15 ATAHRVDEQY
TRBV6-1 ASSEKYGGDLYTEAF
TRBV27 ASRADVTSNQPQH
TRBV19 ASSIVAGYYEQY
TRBV29-1 SVVRGDTEAF
TRBV2 ASSEVRTGVPFQPQH
TRBV12-5 ASGLGKQQGAPNYGYT
TRBV21-1 ASSKGDNSSADTQY
TRBV6-6 ASTEYGYEQY
TRBV11-3 ASSSYGTVYDQETQY
TRBV7-6 ASSFSAGGSYNEQF
TRBV21-1 ASSGTSGRQPSYNEQF
TRBV2 ASARAPNSGNTIY
TRBV7-9 ASSLVGGSYNEQF
TRBV7-6 ASSLAGENTGELF
TRBV28 ASSLLWGNQPQH
TRBV4-1 ASSPPGNQPQH
TRBV5-1 ASSLDGQGSNQPQH
TRBV21-1 ASSKALWAGVDTQY
TRBV23-1 ASSQSGTGRGYYEQY
TRBV29-1 SVAGTGVDQPQH
TRBV6-5 ASSYSNEQY
TRBV11-3 ASSLGTASSGNTIY
TRBV7-8 ASSFGSTGELF
TRBV21-1 ASSVAGQGHYGYT
TRBV9 ASKGAEEKLF
TRBV7-9 ASSQTGFYEQY
TRBV6-1 ASSEYRGAMYEQY
TRBV19 ASSFGDINEKLF
TRBV6-5 ASSYSPGTDTQY
TRBV29-1 TLGGGDSNQPQH
TRBV6-5 ASSWGQGNTIY
TRBV29-1 SVERPVQGNEQF
TRBV11-2 ASSLGPLIYGYT
TRBV14 ASSKFRDTNYEQY
TRBV4-2 ASSQDPGGGTGELF
TRBV9 ASSRLAGGETQY
TRBV15 ATSRGGNQPQH
TRBV5-1 ASSLAKHEQY
TRBV5-6 ASSLGQSYEQY
TRBV2 ASSEAGRKLPVDQPQH
TRBV19 ASSTHRGGYGYT
TRBV7-6 ASSYGQGRAYEQY
TRBV15 ATMSGTGHNQPQH
TRBV4-1 ASSRIVGDRGHEQY
TRBV4-1 ASSQEFNEQF
TRBV27 ASSMDVGNEQY
TRBV5-6 ASSIQGSGNYGYT